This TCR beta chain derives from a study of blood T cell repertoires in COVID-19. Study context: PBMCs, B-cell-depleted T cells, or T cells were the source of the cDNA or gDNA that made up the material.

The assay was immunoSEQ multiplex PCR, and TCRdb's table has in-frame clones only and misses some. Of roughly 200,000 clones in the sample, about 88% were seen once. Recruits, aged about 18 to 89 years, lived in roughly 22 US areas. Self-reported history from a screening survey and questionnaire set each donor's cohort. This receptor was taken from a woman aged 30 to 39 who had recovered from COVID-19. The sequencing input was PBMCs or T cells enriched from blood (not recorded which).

In DNA form, the CDR3 reads TGTGCCAGCAGCGCAACGACAGGGGGTAACTCACCCCTCCACTTT. Protein sequence: CASSATTGGNSPLHF. The rearrangement uses TRBV9 and TRBJ1-6; TRBD1 aligns across 9 bases. Germline loops: CDR1 SGDLS, CDR2 YYNGEE. This CDR3 has 15 amino acids. V lost 3 bases, J lost 10 bases, and 8 bases stayed unmatched.